The next 30 T cell receptor beta chains were all read from a single sample in a study of T cell responses to AZD1222 COVID-19 vaccine. Using immunoSEQ multiplex PCR, the repertoire was profiled, and TCRdb retains in-frame clones only, with some absent. The sample carries 200,000 to 250,000 clones, about 92% recorded once. Sequenced material: peripheral blood, taken on day 0 of MenACWY control vaccination. These receptors were obtained from an adult in good health.

V and J are TRBV5-4 and TRBJ1-6; TRBD1 aligns across 7 bases. The CDR3 is 17 amino acids. Germline trimming cut 0 bases from V and 10 bases from J; bases unmatched to any gene: 13. Germline V gene lookup returns CDR1 SGHNT and CDR2 YYREEE (reference sequence). In DNA form, the CDR3 reads TGTGCCAGCAGCTTGGGGGGCTTGGGACAGAAGACCTCACCCCTCCACTTT. Translation gives CASSLGGLGQKTSPLHF.

J is TRBJ2-5 and V is TRBV11-3; maybe TRBD1 (6 bases). V dropped 5 bases and J dropped 2 bases, with 12 bases sitting between them. The CDR3 loop spans 14 amino acids. Germline-derived CDR1 and CDR2 are SGHNT and YENEEA. The CDR3 loop is CASSPTGIQETQYF. In DNA form, the CDR3 reads TGTGCCAGCAGCCCGACAGGAATACAAGAGACCCAGTACTTC.

The chain has TRBV6-5 and TRBJ2-5, with 11 bases identical to TRBD2. V lost 6 bases to trimming and J lost 7 bases; unmatched junction nucleotides: 7. Germline-derived CDR1 and CDR2 are MNHEY and SVGAGI. This CDR3 spans 14 amino acids. For the CDR3, the DNA is TGTGCCAGCAGCCCGGGACTAGCGGCTTTGACCCAGTACTTC. Translation gives CASSPGLAALTQYF.

This chain joins TRBV3-1 (or the pseudogene TRBV3-2) and TRBJ1-3; 8 bases align to TRBD1. Germline-derived CDR1 and CDR2 are LGHDT and YNNKEL (reference sequence). Germline trimming cut 4 bases from V and 0 bases from J; bases unmatched to any gene: 8. This CDR3 is built from 17 residues. CDR3 sequence: CASSLSGTGLSGNTIYF. The CDR3 DNA is TGTGCCAGCAGCCTCTCCGGGACAGGACTCTCTGGAAACACCATATATTTT.

This clone was found once. The J gene is TRBJ2-1, the V gene TRBV30; tentative D call: TRBD2 (6 bases). Germline V gives CDR1 GTSNPN, CDR2 SVGIG (reference sequence). V shed 2 bases and J shed 7 bases, with 12 bases lying between them. This CDR3 has 13 amino acids. The CDR3 region has the DNA TGTGCCTGGAGTCGGGTAGGGAGGAATGAGCAGTTCTTC. Translation gives CAWSRVGRNEQFF. The whole variable domain, filled in from reference TRBV30 and TRBJ2-1, reads SQTIHQWPATLVQPVGSPLSLECTVEGTSNPNLYWYRQAAGRGLQLLFYSVGIGQISSEVPQNLSASRPQDRQFILSSKKLLLSDSGFYLCAWSRVGRNEQFFGPGTRLTVL.

This chain links TRBV18 with TRBJ2-2; possible D gene TRBD1, 6 bases. Germline V CDR1 and CDR2: KGHSH, LQKENI. CDR3 length: 14 residues. Trimming left V 6 bases short and J 5 bases short, with 13 bases between. The DNA of the CDR3 is TGTGCCAGCTCCCCGGGACAAGTAACCGGGGAGCTGTTTTTT. It is translated as CASSPGQVTGELFF. The full variable domain, its missing parts supplied by reference TRBV18 and TRBJ2-2, is NAGVMQNPRHLVRRRGQEARLRCSPMKGHSHVYWYRQLPEEGLKFMVYLQKENIIDESGMPKERFSAEFPKEGPSILRIQQVVRGDSAAYFCASSPGQVTGELFFGEGSRLTVL.

The rearrangement uses TRBV5-4 and TRBJ2-2; D tentatively fits TRBD1 or TRBD2 (7 bases each). The length of the CDR3 is 15 residues. V lost 0 bases and J 6 bases, leaving 12 bases between the germline ends. Looked up from germline, CDR1 is SGHNT and CDR2 is YYREEE (reference sequence). The CDR3 DNA reads as TGTGCCAGCAGCTTGGTGTCAGGGGGGGCCGGGGAGCTGTTTTTT. Translating gives CASSLVSGGAGELFF.

This clone came up once. The chain joins TRBV5-1 to TRBJ2-3, with D perhaps TRBD1 (7 bases). CDR3 length equals 15 residues. Trimming shortened V by 2 bases and J by 2 bases, and 12 bases separated the two germline ends. The germline V gene has CDR1 SGHRS and CDR2 YFSETQ. DNA of the CDR3: TGCGCCAGCAGCTTTCAGGGGGGAAACACAGATACGCAGTATTTT. Residues: CASSFQGGNTDTQYF.

The chain recombines TRBV13 with TRBJ1-6; D call uncertain. This CDR3 contains 12 residues. V was shortened by 2 bases and J by 6 bases, with 2 bases between the two germline ends. Germline V gene data show CDR1 as PRHDT and CDR2 as FYEKMQ (reference sequence). CDR3 DNA sequence: TGTGCCAGCAGCTTACTTAATTCACCCCTCCACTTT. Its translation: CASSLLNSPLHF.

The J gene is TRBJ2-7, the V gene TRBV7-9; 11 bases match TRBD1. The CDR3 loop spans 12 amino acids. The V segment lost 8 bases and the J segment 6 bases; nucleotides outside the gene matches: 3. Germline V gene data show CDR1 as SEHNR and CDR2 as FQNEAQ (reference sequence). The CDR3 region is CASLGQGGEQYF. The CDR3 DNA follows: TGTGCCAGCTTGGGACAGGGGGGCGAGCAGTACTTC. Combining the CDR3 with reference TRBV7-9 and TRBJ2-7 gives the whole variable domain DTGVSQNPRHKITKRGQNVTFRCDPISEHNRLYWYRQTLGQGPEFLTYFQNEAQLEKSRLLSDRFSAERPKGSFSTLEIQRTEQGDSAMYLCASLGQGGEQYFGPGTRLTVT.

Only a few counts were recorded for this clone. The chain has TRBV5-1 and TRBJ1-1, with D tentatively TRBD1 (5 bases). Germline-derived CDR1 and CDR2 are SGHRS and YFSETQ. This CDR3 comprises 15 residues. The V end lost 4 bases, the J end lost 4 bases, and 17 bases lay between the germline ends. In nucleotides, the CDR3 is TGCGCCAGCAGCGATACGGCAACGGGGGGCACTGAAGCTTTCTTT. The encoded protein is CASSDTATGGTEAFF.

The chain has TRBV30 and TRBJ1-3; D not certain. With 1 base removed from V and 1 base from J, the gap between germline ends came to 2 bases. The CDR3 totals 12 residues. The germline V gene has CDR1 GTSNPN and CDR2 SVGIG (reference sequence). The CDR3 DNA reads as TGTGCCTGGAGTGCATCTGGAAACACCATATATTTT. Encoded protein: CAWSASGNTIYF.

The V call is TRBV21-1, the J call TRBJ1-1; TRBD1 is the table's D call, not checked against the DNA. TRBV21-1 is termed a pseudogene. The CDR3 spans 12 residues. CDR3 sequence (DNA): TGTGCCAGCGGTCAGGGTCCCACTGAAGCTTTCTTT. It is translated as CASGQGPTEAFF.

The V call is TRBV3-1 (or the pseudogene TRBV3-2), the J call TRBJ2-7, with 10 bases fitting TRBD1. V trimming: 5 bases; J trimming: 4 bases; junction bases outside the gene matches: 11. CDR3 length: 16 amino acids. CDR1 LGHDT and CDR2 YNNKEL come from the germline V gene (reference sequence). The CDR3 bases are TGTGCCAGCAGCGGATTTTACCGGGACAGGGGTTACGAGCAGTACTTC. Translating gives CASSGFYRDRGYEQYF.

This rearrangement joins TRBV28 to TRBJ1-4; 7 nucleotides align to TRBD1. Unmatched junction bases numbered 10, after V lost 6 bases and J lost 3 bases. The CDR3 is made up of 16 amino acids. Per the germline V gene, CDR1 is MDHEN and CDR2 is SYDVKM. CDR3 in amino acids: CASRRAGGAANEKLFF. CDR3 in DNA: TGTGCCAGCAGAAGGGCAGGGGGAGCGGCTAATGAAAAACTGTTTTTT.

The count of this clone is one. The chain has TRBV4-2 and TRBJ1-2, with D perhaps matching TRBD1 (6 bases). V gave up 8 bases and J gave up 3 bases, with 19 bases separating them. CDR3 size: 15 residues. Germline values: CDR1 LGHNA, CDR2 YNFKEQ. The CDR3: CASSHQVQGYYGYTF. CDR3 sequence (DNA): TGTGCCAGCTCCCACCAGGTACAGGGATACTATGGCTACACCTTC.

V usage is TRBV10-2 and J usage is TRBJ2-1, with TRBD2 matching 13 bases. Unmatched junction bases numbered 5, after V lost 6 bases and J lost 12 bases. This CDR3 has 13 amino acids. The germline V gene encodes CDR1 WSHSY and CDR2 SAAADI. The CDR3: CASSPLAGGRQFF. Here the CDR3 DNA reads TGCGCCAGCAGCCCACTAGCGGGGGGGCGGCAGTTCTTC.

The V gene is TRBV6-2 or TRBV6-3, the J gene TRBJ2-7; no clear D. Between the trimmed V and J ends, which lost 2 bases and 5 bases, there was a span of 4 bases. The CDR3 covers 11 residues. Germline-derived CDR1 and CDR2 are MNHEY and SVGEGT. The CDR3 nucleotides read TGTGCCAGCAGTTACATACACGAGCAGTACTTC. Its protein product is CASSYIHEQYF.

The chain uses TRBV19 and TRBJ1-1; D gene ambiguous. Trimming removed 9 bases from V and 4 bases from J, with 15 bases in between. The germline V gene has CDR1 LNHDA and CDR2 SQIVND (reference sequence). This CDR3 region has 13 residues. The CDR3 coding sequence is TGTGCCAGCCTACGGAAGGGAGGCACTGAAGCTTTCTTT. As protein: CASLRKGGTEAFF.

The gene calls are TRBV12-3 or TRBV12-4 and TRBJ1-2; D not resolved. This CDR3 spans 12 amino acids. V was cut by 6 bases and J by 5 bases, with 10 bases left in between. CDR3: CASSGRRYGYTF. The DNA of the CDR3 is TGTGCCAGCAGCGGGCGGAGGTATGGCTACACCTTC.

The rearrangement uses TRBV28 and TRBJ1-4; TRBD1 might be the D (6 bases). Germline CDR1 MDHEN, CDR2 SYDVKM. CDR3 length: 13 amino acids. Trimming left V 7 bases short and J 6 bases short, with 12 bases between. The CDR3 is CASIRGGDEKLFF. In DNA form, the CDR3 reads TGTGCCAGCATCAGGGGAGGGGATGAAAAACTGTTTTTT.

This rearrangement joins TRBV3-1 (or the pseudogene TRBV3-2) to TRBJ1-6; TRBD1 is a possible D gene (5 bases). Germline V gene lookup returns CDR1 LGHDT and CDR2 YNNKEL (reference sequence). The CDR3 extends over 14 amino acids. V dropped 6 bases and J dropped 5 bases, with 11 bases sitting between them. CDR3 region: CASSTGQDNSPLHF. The DNA for the CDR3 is TGTGCCAGCAGTACGGGGCAGGATAATTCACCCCTCCACTTT.

The rearrangement uses TRBV7-9 and TRBJ1-3, with TRBD1 matching 9 bases. The trim removed 8 bases at V and 2 bases at J, leaving 4 bases unmatched. The V gene's germline CDR1 is SEHNR and CDR2 FQNEAQ (reference sequence). The CDR3 sequence is 14 residues long. DNA of the CDR3: TGTGCCAGCGAACAGGGGGCGACTGGAAACACCATATATTTT. Protein: CASEQGATGNTIYF.

V usage is TRBV7-9 and J usage is TRBJ1-2; D is possibly TRBD1 (5 bases). Trimming took 0 bases from V and 5 from J, leaving 10 bases between them. The CDR3 extends over 14 amino acids. Germline lookup yields CDR1 SEHNR and CDR2 FQNEAQ (reference sequence). CDR3: CASSLAGQDYGYTF. The CDR3 bases are TGTGCCAGCAGCTTAGCCGGACAAGATTATGGCTACACCTTC.

About this clone itself: Additional DNA sequences in this sample encode the identical CDR3. This chain uses TRBV12-3 or TRBV12-4 with TRBJ2-5; D ambiguous. This CDR3 contains 11 residues. Trimming pared 6 bases from V and 1 base from J, leaving 3 bases between. The CDR3, as DNA: TGTGCCAGCAGCATCCAAGAGACCCAGTACTTC. Its protein product is CASSIQETQYF.

The chain combines TRBV2 with TRBJ1-1; D not resolved. Trimming left V 5 bases short and J 0 bases short, with 7 bases between. CDR3 length equals 13 residues. Germline CDR1 SNHLY, CDR2 FYNNEI. Here the CDR3 DNA reads TGTGCCAGCAGTAGAGAGATGAACACTGAAGCTTTCTTT. This translates into CASSREMNTEAFF.

V and J are TRBV2 and TRBJ2-2, with 11 nucleotides matching TRBD2. Trimming at V came to 7 bases and at J to 0 bases, leaving 4 bases not matched to a gene. The germline gives CDR1 SNHLY, CDR2 FYNNEI. This CDR3 region has 16 residues. The CDR3 is CASITSGGPNTGELFF. CDR3 in DNA: TGTGCCAGCATTACTAGCGGGGGCCCGAACACCGGGGAGCTGTTTTTT.

V usage is TRBV5-1 and J usage is TRBJ1-2, with D uncertain. CDR1 SGHRS and CDR2 YFSETQ come from the germline V gene. Trimming pared 4 bases from V and 7 bases from J, leaving 17 bases between. CDR3 length: 14 amino acids. The CDR3 here is CASSPSSPAGGYTF. The CDR3 DNA is TGCGCCAGCAGCCCTTCCAGCCCGGCCGGTGGCTACACCTTC.

J is TRBJ2-1 and V is TRBV7-2; TRBD2 matches 10 bases. This CDR3 contains 15 residues. The V and J ends lost 5 bases and 7 bases, in that order; junction bases with no gene match: 8. Germline-derived CDR1 and CDR2 are SGHTA and FQGNSA. The CDR3 DNA is TGTGCCAGCAGCCGTACTAGCGGGGCAGGAAATGAGCAGTTCTTC. Its protein is CASSRTSGAGNEQFF.

The chain links TRBV7-2 to TRBJ2-2, with TRBD2 matching over 8 bases. The CDR3 is 15 residues long. The V segment lost 2 bases and the J segment 6 bases; nucleotides outside the gene matches: 5. The germline gives CDR1 SGHTA, CDR2 FQGNSA. CDR3 protein: CASSLKGLGAGELFF. DNA of the CDR3: TGTGCCAGCAGCTTAAAGGGACTAGGAGCCGGGGAGCTGTTTTTT.